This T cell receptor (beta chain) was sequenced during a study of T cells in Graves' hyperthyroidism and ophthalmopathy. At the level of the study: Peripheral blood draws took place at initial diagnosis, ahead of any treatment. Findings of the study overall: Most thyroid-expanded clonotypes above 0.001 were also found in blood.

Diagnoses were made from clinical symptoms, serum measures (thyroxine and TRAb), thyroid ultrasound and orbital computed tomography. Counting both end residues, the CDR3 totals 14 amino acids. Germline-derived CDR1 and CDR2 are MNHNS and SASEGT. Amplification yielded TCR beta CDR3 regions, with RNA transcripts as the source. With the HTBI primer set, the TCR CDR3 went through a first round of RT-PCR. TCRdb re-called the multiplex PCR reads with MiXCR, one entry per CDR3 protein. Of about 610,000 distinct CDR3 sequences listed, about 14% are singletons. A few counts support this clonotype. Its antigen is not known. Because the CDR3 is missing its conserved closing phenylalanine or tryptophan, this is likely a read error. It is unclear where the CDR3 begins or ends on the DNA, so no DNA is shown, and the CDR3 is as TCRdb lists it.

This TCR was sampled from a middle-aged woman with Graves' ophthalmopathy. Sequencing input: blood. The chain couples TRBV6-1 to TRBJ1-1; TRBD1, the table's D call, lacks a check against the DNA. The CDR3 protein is CASKSVGQESQDFS.